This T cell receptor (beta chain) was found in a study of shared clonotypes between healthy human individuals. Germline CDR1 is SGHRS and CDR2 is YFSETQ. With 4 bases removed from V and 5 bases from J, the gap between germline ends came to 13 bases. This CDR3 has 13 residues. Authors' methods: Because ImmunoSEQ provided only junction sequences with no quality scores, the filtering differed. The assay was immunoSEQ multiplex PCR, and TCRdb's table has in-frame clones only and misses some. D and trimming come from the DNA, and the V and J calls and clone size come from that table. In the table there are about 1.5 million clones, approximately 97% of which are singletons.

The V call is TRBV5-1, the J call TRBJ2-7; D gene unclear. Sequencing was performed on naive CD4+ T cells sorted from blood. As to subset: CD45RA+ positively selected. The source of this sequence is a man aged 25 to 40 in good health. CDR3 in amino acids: CASSELGSNEQYF. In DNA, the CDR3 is TGCGCCAGCAGCGAGCTAGGTTCTAACGAGCAGTACTTC.